Listed below are T cell receptor beta chains from one sample, sequenced in a study of cytomegalovirus exposure and HLA in healthy donors. The repertoire was sequenced with immunoSEQ multiplex PCR; TCRdb's copy has only in-frame clones and lacks some. The sample holds about 140,000 clones, approximately 57% seen once. The sequenced sample consisted of PBMCs. The receptors were gathered from a male donor in good health and CMV-seronegative. CDR3s include the opening cysteine and the closing phenylalanine or tryptophan. A D gene is named only where the DNA matches it firmly. Only part of the rows carry a size: once, few, many, or a class if the clone is expanded.

cdr3_length d_call j_call clone_size v_call cdr3_aa cdr3_nt
16 TRBD1 TRBJ1-2 few TRBV6-4 CASSDLEGRGVYGYTF TGTGCCAGCAGTGACCTGGAGGGCAGGGGGGTCTATGGCTACACCTTC
16 TRBD1 TRBJ1-4 - TRBV5-6 CASSLYRGRANEKLFF TGTGCCAGCAGCTTATACAGGGGGCGGGCTAATGAAAAACTGTTTTTT
17 - TRBJ2-3 few TRBV28 CASSLASQGISTDTQYF TGTGCCAGCAGTTTAGCGTCCCAGGGAATCAGCACAGATACGCAGTATTTT
14 - TRBJ1-1 few TRBV6-6 CASSQPESRTEAFF TGTGCCAGCAGTCAACCGGAGAGTCGCACTGAAGCTTTCTTT
15 - TRBJ2-1 - TRBV6-1 CASSGGHIGYNEQFF TGTGCCAGCAGTGGAGGACATATTGGCTACAATGAGCAGTTCTTC
19 - TRBJ2-1 - TRBV21-1 CASSNGDRRCRDPYNEQFF TGTGCCAGCAGCAATGGGGACAGGCGATGTCGAGACCCTTACAATGAGCAGTTCTTC
14 - TRBJ1-2 - TRBV5-5 CASSSTTGNYGYTF TGTGCCAGCAGTTCGACCACAGGGAACTATGGCTACACCTTC
16 TRBD1 TRBJ1-1 - TRBV7-9 CASSLSPSAGGTEAFF TGTGCCAGCAGCTTAAGTCCCTCGGCAGGGGGAACTGAAGCTTTCTTT
16 TRBD2 TRBJ2-5 few TRBV13 CASSLGLAGGTIEQYF TGTGCCAGCAGCTTAGGACTAGCGGGGGGTACGATAGAGCAGTACTTC
16 - TRBJ1-5 - TRBV6-6 CASSYSGGSSNQPQHF TGTGCCAGCAGTTACTCGGGGGGGTCTAGCAATCAGCCCCAGCATTTT
15 TRBD1 TRBJ2-3 - TRBV5-6 CASSFGTGGVDTQYF TGTGCCAGCAGCTTTGGGACAGGGGGCGTAGATACGCAGTATTTT
15 - TRBJ1-2 - TRBV9 CASSPSTGANYGYTF TGTGCCAGCAGCCCATCGACGGGTGCTAACTATGGCTACACCTTC
14 TRBD1 TRBJ2-5 - TRBV19 CASSLGQGTETQYF TGTGCCAGTAGCCTCGGACAGGGGACGGAGACCCAGTACTTC
16 TRBD1 TRBJ1-2 - TRBV6-1 CASSEYYRGRDYGYTF TGTGCCAGCAGTGAATACTACAGGGGAAGGGATTATGGCTACACCTTC
15 - TRBJ2-7 - TRBV15 CATSVDRLFSYEQYF TGTGCCACCAGTGTAGACAGACTGTTTTCCTACGAGCAGTACTTC
13 - TRBJ2-7 - TRBV28 CASSFGGRYEQYF TGTGCCAGCAGTTTTGGCGGTCGATACGAGCAGTACTTC
15 - TRBJ2-7 - TRBV7-6 CASSLRGGPYYEQYF TGTGCCAGCAGCTTGCGCGGGGGCCCATACTACGAGCAGTACTTC
16 TRBD1 TRBJ2-7 few TRBV9 CASSPRWDRGSYEQYF TGTGCCAGCAGCCCCCGGTGGGACAGGGGGTCCTACGAGCAGTACTTC
13 TRBD1 TRBJ1-5 - TRBV2 CASRPDRDQPQHF TGTGCCAGCAGACCGGACAGGGATCAGCCCCAGCATTTT
17 - TRBJ1-1 - TRBV10-1 CASTQGEGRRGNTEAFF TGCGCCAGCACTCAGGGAGAGGGGCGGAGGGGGAACACTGAAGCTTTCTTT
14 - TRBJ2-5 few TRBV5-4 CASSVDNREETQYF TGTGCCAGCAGCGTTGATAACAGGGAAGAGACCCAGTACTTC
18 - TRBJ2-5 - TRBV19 CASSERHPGLGTQETQYF TGTGCCAGTAGTGAGAGGCATCCTGGGTTAGGAACCCAAGAGACCCAGTACTTC
13 - TRBJ2-3 - TRBV7-2 CASRALSTDTQYF TGTGCCAGCAGGGCTCTCTCCACAGATACGCAGTATTTT
16 - TRBJ2-1 - TRBV28 CASSSPWGGGYNEQFF TGTGCCAGCAGTTCCCCATGGGGGGGCGGCTACAATGAGCAGTTCTTC
18 TRBD2 TRBJ2-7 - TRBV4-2 CASSSLNSGGRRRYEQYF TGTGCCAGCAGCAGTTTGAATAGCGGGGGCCGGCGGAGATACGAGCAGTACTTC
16 TRBD1 TRBJ2-2 - TRBV4-1 CASSQDGQGTVGELFF TGCGCCAGCAGCCAGGACGGACAGGGGACGGTCGGGGAGCTGTTTTTT
15 - TRBJ1-4 few TRBV11-2 CASSSHPDRNEKLFF TGTGCCAGCAGCTCACACCCGGACAGAAATGAAAAACTGTTTTTT
18 - TRBJ1-2 once TRBV19 CASSKLGQPTTLTDGYTF TGTGCCAGTAGTAAACTCGGACAGCCAACTACATTAACTGATGGCTACACCTTC
14 - TRBJ1-4 - TRBV7-9 CASSPMLETEKLFF TGTGCCAGCAGCCCGATGTTGGAGACTGAAAAACTGTTTTTT